One and the same sample provided the 22 T cell receptor beta chains below, sequenced in a study of Ad26.COV2.S vaccination and SARS-CoV-2 variants. Sequencing used immunoSEQ multiplex PCR; TCRdb keeps in-frame clones, though not all of them. Seen here are about 680,000 clones, about 89% observed once, and the top ten hold approximately 1.5%. The sample's treatment: roughly 18 received Ad26.COV2.S at low or high dose, single or two shots; 5 received placebo; per-sample allocation not given. All samples were drawn on day 63, counting from the first vaccine or placebo injection. The starting material was peripheral blood, obtained in a trial of Ad26.COV2.S vaccine versus placebo. All receptors derive from a person between 18 and 59 years old who received the Ad26.COV2.S COVID-19 vaccine or a placebo.

The chain recombines TRBV4-2 with TRBJ2-2; D possibly corresponds to TRBD1 (7 bases). The germline CDR1 and CDR2 sequences are LGHNA and YNFKEQ. The CDR3 totals 14 residues. Deletions cut 3 bases from V and 8 bases from J, with 13 bases between. In DNA, the CDR3 is TGTGCCAGCAGCCACGGACAGGAGGGAGGGGAGCTGTTTTTT. Translating gives CASSHGQEGGELFF.

The rearrangement joins TRBV4-2 to TRBJ2-7; D may be TRBD2 (5 bases). CDR1 LGHNA and CDR2 YNFKEQ come from the germline V gene. V dropped 0 bases and J dropped 3 bases, with 12 bases sitting between them. The CDR3 is 15 amino acids. In nucleotides, the CDR3 is TGTGCCAGCAGCCAAGATCTGTTCACTAGCTACGAGCAGTACTTC. Protein: CASSQDLFTSYEQYF.

The CDR3 is CASRWTGDNGYTF. CDR3 bases: TGTGCCAGCAGATGGACAGGGGATAATGGCTACACCTTC. The chain couples TRBV6-5 to TRBJ1-2, with 9 bases lining up with TRBD1. The CDR3 consists of 13 residues. Germline values: CDR1 MNHEY, CDR2 SVGAGI. V lost 6 bases and J lost 6; bases outside the gene matches: 5.

The rearrangement links TRBV30 to TRBJ1-2; D gene unclear. Per germline, CDR1 GTSNPN and CDR2 SVGIG (reference sequence). The CDR3 extends over 13 amino acids. V was pared by 0 bases and J by 4 bases, with 9 bases between. This chain's CDR3 is CAWSVHLTYGYTF. As DNA, the CDR3 is TGTGCCTGGAGTGTACACCTCACCTATGGCTACACCTTC.

This chain joins TRBV5-1 and TRBJ1-2, with D uncertain. V dropped 0 bases and J dropped 7 bases, with 13 bases sitting between them. The CDR3 loop spans 14 amino acids. The germline CDR1 and CDR2 sequences are SGHRS and YFSETQ. The CDR3, as DNA: TGCGCCAGCAGCTTGGAGTCAATTGGAAGTGGCTACACCTTC. The encoded protein is CASSLESIGSGYTF.

The chain links TRBV27 to TRBJ2-1; TRBD2 aligns across 9 bases. The CDR3 is 16 amino acids. V was clipped by 2 bases and J by 5 bases; unmatched bases: 7. Germline CDR1 is MNHEY and CDR2 is SMNVEV (reference sequence). As DNA, the CDR3 is TGTGCCAGCAGTTTAGCTCGCGGGAGGGTTCACAATGAGCAGTTCTTC. It translates to CASSLARGRVHNEQFF.

The gene calls are TRBV2 and TRBJ1-2; the D gene is possibly TRBD1 (5 bases). The CDR3 length is 15 residues. Trimming stripped 4 bases from V and 8 bases from J, with 20 bases between. The germline V gene encodes CDR1 SNHLY and CDR2 FYNNEI. The DNA of the CDR3 is TGTGCCAGCAGTGCTACTTCCGGGACGGCTCGCGGCTACACCTTC. It is translated as CASSATSGTARGYTF.

V is TRBV7-9 and J is TRBJ1-1; possible D gene TRBD1, 6 bases. Germline-derived CDR1 and CDR2 are SEHNR and FQNEAQ (reference sequence). V was cut by 5 bases and J by 1 base, with 11 bases left in between. The CDR3 has 14 amino acids. CDR3 amino acids: CASSAPTGNTEAFF. In DNA form, the CDR3 reads TGTGCCAGCAGCGCCCCGACAGGGAACACTGAAGCTTTCTTT. The variable domain in full, with the rest retrieved from reference TRBV7-9 and TRBJ1-1, is DTGVSQNPRHKITKRGQNVTFRCDPISEHNRLYWYRQTLGQGPEFLTYFQNEAQLEKSRLLSDRFSAERPKGSFSTLEIQRTEQGDSAMYLCASSAPTGNTEAFFGQGTRLTVV.

V gene TRBV2 combines with J gene TRBJ1-4, with TRBD1 as a possible D gene (5 bases). CDR1 and CDR2 (germline): SNHLY, FYNNEI. Trimming stripped 4 bases from V and 0 bases from J, with 12 bases between. This CDR3 contains 16 residues. The CDR3 is CASSAAGPATNEKLFF. The CDR3 DNA is TGTGCCAGCAGTGCGGCGGGACCGGCAACTAATGAAAAACTGTTTTTT. Variable domain in full (rest from reference TRBV2 and TRBJ1-4): EPEVTQTPSHQVTQMGQEVILRCVPISNHLYFYWYRQILGQKVEFLVSFYNNEISEKSEIFDDQFSVERPDGSNFTLKIRSTKLEDSAMYFCASSAAGPATNEKLFFGSGTQLSVL.

V gene TRBV10-3 combines with J gene TRBJ2-1; 10 bases align to TRBD2. CDR1 and CDR2 (germline): ENHRY, SYGVKD. With V trimmed by 0 bases and J by 8 bases, 7 bases remained unmatched. The CDR3 length is 16 residues. CDR3 nucleotide sequence: TGTGCCATCAGTGAGTCAGGTAGCGGGAGGAGGGATGAGCAGTTCTTC. This codes for CAISESGSGRRDEQFF.

V gene TRBV4-3 combines with J gene TRBJ1-4; D call uncertain. The CDR3 loop spans 16 amino acids. The V end lost 4 bases, the J end lost 3 bases, and 15 bases lay between the germline ends. Per the germline V gene, CDR1 is LGHNA and CDR2 is YSLEER. CDR3 DNA: TGCGCCAGCAGCCGGAATGTCGGATTCGCTAATGAAAAACTGTTTTTT. It specifies CASSRNVGFANEKLFF.

The gene calls are TRBV11-3 and TRBJ2-2, with D uncertain. The V and J ends lost 5 bases and 2 bases respectively, with 15 bases between them. This CDR3 comprises 16 residues. Germline V gives CDR1 SGHNT, CDR2 YENEEA. The CDR3 reads CASSLHWTDNTGELFF. DNA for the CDR3: TGTGCCAGCAGCCTACACTGGACCGATAACACCGGGGAGCTGTTTTTT.

The rearrangement links TRBV21-1 to TRBJ2-1; the D segment call TRBD1 is taken from the table without a DNA check. TRBV21-1 is noted as a pseudogene. The length of the CDR3 is 14 residues. This chain's CDR3 is CASSKGAMGQLMFF. As DNA, the CDR3 is TGTGCCAGCAGCAAAGGGGCAATGGGACAGTTAATGTTCTTC.

For this clone: Other DNA sequences in this specimen translate into the identical CDR3. V and J are TRBV7-2 and TRBJ2-3, with D unresolved. The CDR3 totals 12 residues. V lost 5 bases, J lost 0 bases, and 3 bases lay in between. Germline V gene sequence: CDR1 SGHTA, CDR2 FQGNSA. CDR3 nucleotides: TGTGCCAGCAGCCCCAGCACAGATACGCAGTATTTT. Its protein is CASSPSTDTQYF.

As for this clone: One junction end does not reproduce the germline sequence, and a read error may be involved. The chain recombines TRBV5-6 with TRBJ2-4; D is perhaps TRBD2 (6 bases). The CDR3 is 12 residues long. Germline CDR1 SGHDT, CDR2 YYEEEE. Here the CDR3 DNA reads TGTGCCAGCAGCCATCGGGACTTCGAGGTCAACTTC. Amino acid sequence: CASSHRDFEVNF.

The chain uses TRBV28 and TRBJ1-1, with D possibly matching TRBD1 (6 bases). The ends were cut back, 6 bases at V and 8 bases at J, with 10 bases in the middle. The CDR3 contains 11 residues. Germline assignment: CDR1 MDHEN and CDR2 SYDVKM. In DNA, the CDR3 is TGTGCCAGCAGGGGGACACCCGAAGCTTTCTTT. Encoded protein: CASRGTPEAFF.

CDR3 DNA sequence: TGCAGCGTTGTGGCGGACAGGCGGGGATATGGCTACACCTTC. It specifies CSVVADRRGYGYTF. The V gene is TRBV29-1, the J gene TRBJ1-2; 7 positions agree with TRBD1. The CDR3 has 14 residues. Trimming took 4 bases from V and 5 from J; bases not matched to a gene: 10. Germline CDR1 is SQVTM and CDR2 is ANQGSEA.

The J gene is TRBJ2-7, the V gene TRBV11-2; no clear D. This CDR3 is built from 15 residues. Trimming pared 1 base from V and 2 bases from J, leaving 12 bases between. Germline V gene data show CDR1 as SGHAT and CDR2 as FQNNGV. This CDR3 reads CASSLGSDAPYEQYF. The CDR3 DNA reads TGTGCCAGCAGCTTAGGCAGCGACGCCCCCTACGAGCAGTACTTC.

The sample holds one count of this clone. V and J are TRBV19 and TRBJ2-1; no reliable D call. CDR1 and CDR2 from the germline V gene are LNHDA and SQIVND (reference sequence). CDR3 length: 13 residues. Trimming took 3 bases from V and 8 from J, leaving 11 bases between them. The CDR3 sequence is CASSITKMDEQFF. The CDR3 DNA sequence: TGTGCCAGTAGTATCACCAAGATGGATGAGCAGTTCTTC.

V and J are TRBV24-1 and TRBJ2-5; D is ambiguous. There are 13 residues in the CDR3. The V and J ends lost 6 bases and 5 bases respectively, with 12 bases between them. The germline V gene has CDR1 KGHDR and CDR2 SFDVKD. CDR3 nucleotide sequence: TGTGCCACCAGTCAACTCGATAGGGAGACCCAGTACTTC. It codes for CATSQLDRETQYF.

This clone was counted a single time. J is TRBJ1-5 and V is TRBV30; 7 positions agree with TRBD1. The CDR3 sequence is 13 residues long. Germline lookup yields CDR1 GTSNPN and CDR2 SVGIG (reference sequence). Germline trimming cut 0 bases from V and 6 bases from J; bases unmatched to any gene: 2. Written as DNA, the CDR3 is TGTGCCTGGAGTGTAAGGGGGCCTCAGCCCCAGCATTTT. Translated, it gives CAWSVRGPQPQHF.

V gene TRBV5-6 combines with J gene TRBJ2-7, with D unclear. Germline V gene lookup returns CDR1 SGHDT and CDR2 YYEEEE. This CDR3 comprises 14 residues. Trimming left V 4 bases short and J 4 bases short, with 15 bases between. This CDR3 reads CASSIRAQSYEQYF. CDR3 nucleotide sequence: TGTGCCAGCAGCATTAGGGCGCAGTCTTACGAGCAGTACTTC.